The entry that follows covers one TCR beta chain sequence. The antigen this receptor binds is unknown. No base qualities exist here, and no much larger clone lies one base off it. The data belong to a study of control samples from healthy donors and cancer patients (dated by TCRdb to about 2020). Libraries were constructed by the immunoSEQ multiplex PCR assay. TCRdb retrieved this table from immuneACCESS and kept in-frame rearrangements only. Not all clones are present; in checked studies, unresolved V genes account for under half, and no reason is known for the remainder. The sample profile shows around 110,000 clones; 88% of them were found once. Together, the top ten hold 2% to 2.5% of the sample. The sequenced sample was blood. The sequence came from a woman between 70 and 85 years old in good health.

Read as DNA, the sequence is TGTGCCAGCGGCCGGGATCGGTTCTTC. Protein translation: CASGRDRFF. The rearranged chain carries TRBV2 and TRBJ2-1; tentative D gene TRBD2, with 5 bases matching. CDR1 and CDR2, per the germline V gene, are SNHLY and FYNNEI. Measured from the cysteine to the phenylalanine, the CDR3 is 9 residues long. Just CDR3 DNA is preserved here, 27 bases in frame from base 1. V and J are truncated by 8 bases and 15 bases respectively, leaving an intervening sequence of 11 bases. Here the CDR3 is joined to the reference TRBV2 and TRBJ2-1 genes, and the full variable domain is: EPEVTQTPSHQVTQMGQEVILRCVPISNHLYFYWYRQILGQKVEFLVSFYNNEISEKSEIFDDQFSVERPDGSNFTLKIRSTKLEDSAMYFCASGRDRFFGPGTRLTVL.